This T cell receptor (beta chain) is drawn from a study of Graves' ophthalmopathy and Graves' hyperthyroidism. Ten or more counts support this clonotype. The V end lost 2 bases, the J end lost 7 bases, and 12 bases lay between the germline ends. The CDR3 covers 15 residues. TCR beta CDR3 amplification used RNA transcripts. Following a first-round RT-PCR that used HTBI primers, a second-round multiplex PCR was carried out. One entry per CDR3 protein results from TCRdb running MiXCR on the multiplex PCR reads. This repertoire shows hundreds of thousands of distinct CDR3 sequences, around a fifth found once; its top ten account for roughly 6.9%.

The sequence was obtained from a woman under 30 with stable Graves' hyperthyroidism. Some clones in this sample may be carry-over from other donors' samples. V and J are TRBV12-3 or TRBV12-4 and TRBJ1-6, with D possibly being TRBD1 (5 bases). The material sequenced was peripheral blood. CDR3 loop: CASSLNQGWNSPLHF. CDR3 sequence (DNA): TGTGCCAGCAGTTTAAACCAGGGTTGGAATTCACCCCTCCACTTT.